The 24 T cell receptor beta chains below come from one sample, sequenced in a study of metastatic and nonmetastatic thyroid tumors. With MiXCR, TCRdb reprocessed the PCR reads. The repertoire holds some 45,000 clones, with 16% as singletons. Each patient came to thyroid surgery without any prior treatment (of any kind). The sequencing sample was made of blood. Receptor source: a female donor with papillary thyroid cancer or a benign thyroid nodule (not recorded which). Some clones in this sample may be carry-over from other donors' samples.

This clone occurred a few times. The chain is built from TRBV6-1 and TRBJ2-7, with D perhaps TRBD1 (6 bases). CDR1 is MNHNS and CDR2 is SASEGT in the germline V gene. Deletions cut 5 bases from V and 4 bases from J, with 12 bases between. The CDR3 is 13 residues long. DNA of the CDR3: TGTGCCAGCAGTATCCAACAGGGTTACGAGCAGTACTTC. It encodes CASSIQQGYEQYF.

This clone has a handful of counts. V is TRBV24-1 and J is TRBJ2-2, with D unclear. The CDR3 loop spans 14 amino acids. V was cut by 1 base and J by 11 bases, with 13 bases left in between. CDR1 KGHDR and CDR2 SFDVKD come from the germline V gene. CDR3 DNA sequence: TGTGCCACCAGTGATTTCGTCACGGGTGTCGAGCTGTTTTTT. As protein: CATSDFVTGVELFF.

This clone appeared many times. This chain uses TRBV6-1 with TRBJ2-3; TRBD2 agrees at 11 bases. The germline gives CDR1 MNHNS, CDR2 SASEGT. V lost 6 bases and J lost 4; bases outside the gene matches: 6. The CDR3 covers 15 residues. This CDR3 is CASRLTSGRADTQYF. As DNA, the CDR3 is TGTGCCAGCAGACTCACTAGCGGGAGAGCAGATACGCAGTATTTT.

This clone was seen more than once but under ten times. This chain connects TRBV28 to TRBJ2-1; perhaps TRBD1 as D (6 bases). The length of the CDR3 is 19 residues. The germline gives CDR1 MDHEN, CDR2 SYDVKM. Trimming took 1 base from V and 6 from J, leaving 25 bases between them. CDR3: CASSLSLQAPPTGLNEQFF. DNA of the CDR3: TGTGCCAGCAGTTTATCGCTCCAAGCACCCCCGACAGGTCTCAATGAGCAGTTCTTC.

Only a few counts were recorded for this clone. This sequence joins TRBV12-3 or TRBV12-4 and TRBJ1-1; a possible D gene is TRBD1 (5 bases). CDR3 size: 14 residues. Trimming took 8 bases from V and 3 from J, leaving 16 bases between them. For the CDR3, the DNA is TGTGCCAGCTGTGTGGGGGGGATCGACACTGAAGCTTTCTTT. Encoded protein: CASCVGGIDTEAFF.

Concerning this clone: A much larger clone lies one base from this, so it may be a read error. This chain joins TRBV30 and TRBJ2-5; maybe TRBD2 (6 bases). The CDR3 contains 12 residues. Germline values: CDR1 GTSNPN, CDR2 SVGIG (reference sequence). CDR3 in amino acids: CVWERDQETQYF. In DNA, the CDR3 is TGTGTCTGGGAGCGGGACCAAGAGACCCAGTACTTC. Together with reference TRBV30 and TRBJ2-5, the CDR3 gives the full variable domain: SQTIHQWPATLVQPVGSPLSLECTVEGTSNPNLYWYRQAAGRGLQLLFYSVGIGQISSEVPQNLSASRPQDRQFILSSKKLLLSDSGFYLCVWERDQETQYFGPGTRLLVL.

The rearrangement uses TRBV5-1 and TRBJ1-2; a possible D gene is TRBD1 (6 bases). CDR3 length equals 15 residues. Germline loops: CDR1 SGHRS, CDR2 YFSETQ. V lost 1 base and J 2 bases, leaving 12 bases between the germline ends. The CDR3 sequence: CASSLSLGANYGYTF. CDR3 DNA sequence: TGCGCCAGCAGCTTGTCATTGGGGGCGAACTATGGCTACACCTTC. Drawing the rest from reference TRBV5-1 and TRBJ1-2, the complete variable domain is KAGVTQTPRYLIKTRGQQVTLSCSPISGHRSVSWYQQTPGQGLQFLFEYFSETQRNKGNFPGRFSGRQFSNSRSEMNVSTLELGDSALYLCASSLSLGANYGYTFGSGTRLTVV.

The chain uses TRBV2 and TRBJ1-1; D unresolved. Germline V gives CDR1 SNHLY, CDR2 FYNNEI. The CDR3 has 16 residues. Trimming took off 4 bases at V and 0 bases at J, with 15 bases between the two ends. This CDR3 reads CASSARGSLMNTEAFF. The CDR3 region has the DNA TGTGCCAGCAGTGCCCGTGGCAGTCTCATGAACACTGAAGCTTTCTTT.

This clone was detected only a few times. The chain employs TRBV28 and TRBJ1-2; D ambiguous. The germline V gene has CDR1 MDHEN and CDR2 SYDVKM. The germline V and J ends were trimmed by 3 bases and 8 bases, with 10 bases remaining between them. The CDR3 is made up of 12 amino acids. CDR3 nucleotide sequence: TGTGCCAGCAGTTTTGGTTATATCGGCTACACCTTC. This encodes CASSFGYIGYTF.

This clone has at least ten counts. One base away lies a much larger clone, so this may be a sequencing read error. The V call is TRBV12-3 or TRBV12-4, the J call TRBJ2-1, with 9 bases identical to TRBD1. J lost 7 bases, V lost 5 bases, and 9 bases had no gene match. This CDR3 comprises 15 residues. The CDR3 loop reads CASSRQDRGSNEQFF. The CDR3 bases are TGTGCCAGCAGTCGCCAGGACAGGGGATCAAATGAGCAGTTCTTC.

This clone was seen many times. The chain joins TRBV6-6 to TRBJ1-5, with D unresolved. This CDR3 has 13 amino acids. Per the germline V gene, CDR1 is MNHNY and CDR2 is SVGAGI (reference sequence). Trimming took 3 bases from V and 3 from J, leaving 6 bases between them. This chain's CDR3 is CASSYVLNQPQHF. Written as DNA, the CDR3 is TGTGCCAGCAGTTATGTCCTCAATCAGCCCCAGCATTTT.

This clone has a count of ten or more. Other DNA sequences in this sample translate to the same CDR3. The chain recombines TRBV12-5 with TRBJ1-1; weak D call: TRBD1 (6 bases). Germline V gene data show CDR1 as LGHNT and CDR2 as FRNRAP. This CDR3 comprises 15 residues. Trimming shortened V by 5 bases and J by 3 bases, and 16 bases separated the two germline ends. The DNA of the CDR3 is TGTGCTAGTGGTACCCAGGGAGGGGGGGACACTGAAGCTTTCTTT. This codes for CASGTQGGGDTEAFF.

In this sample, this clone turned up many times. V and J are TRBV12-3 or TRBV12-4 and TRBJ2-3; TRBD1 might be the D (5 bases). The CDR3 loop spans 14 amino acids. V was clipped by 7 bases and J by 4 bases, with 15 bases between them. The CDR3 reads CASTPGRGPDTQYF. The CDR3 DNA reads TGTGCCAGCACCCCCGGAAGGGGCCCAGATACGCAGTATTTT.

This clone was detected a few times. This sequence joins TRBV6-2 or TRBV6-3 and TRBJ2-7, with 7 bases aligning to TRBD1. Germline-derived CDR1 and CDR2 are MNHEY and SVGEGT. The CDR3 extends over 14 amino acids. V lost 6 bases, J lost 2 bases, and 7 bases stayed unmatched. CDR3 loop: CASSSGTEPYEQYF. CDR3 bases: TGTGCCAGCAGCTCCGGGACAGAGCCCTACGAGCAGTACTTC.

This clone was recorded many times. J is TRBJ1-1 and V is TRBV19; TRBD1 is a possible D gene (5 bases). The CDR3 totals 15 residues. V gave up 2 bases and J gave up 5 bases, with 15 bases separating them. Germline V gives CDR1 LNHDA, CDR2 SQIVND (reference sequence). Here the CDR3 DNA reads TGTGCCAGTAGTATAAGAAGGGACCGGGGGACTGAAGCTTTCTTT. This sequence encodes CASSIRRDRGTEAFF.

As regards this clone: Given a much more abundant clone one base away, this may be a read error. CDR3 in amino acids: CASSLAKVGSGNTIYF. CDR3 in DNA: TGTGCCAGCAGCTTGGCCAAGGTGGGCTCTGGAAACACCATATATTTT. The chain employs TRBV5-6 and TRBJ1-3; D not certain. The ends were cut back, 0 bases at V and 0 bases at J, with 10 bases in the middle. The CDR3 spans 16 residues. Germline CDR1 and CDR2: SGHDT and YYEEEE.

This rearrangement joins TRBV4-1 to TRBJ1-2; D gene unclear. This CDR3 spans 14 amino acids. Germline CDR1 is MGHRA and CDR2 is YSYEKL. V was clipped by 0 bases and J by 2 bases, with 7 bases between them. CDR3: CASSQDLGNYGYTF. The CDR3 DNA is TGCGCCAGCAGCCAAGATCTGGGAAACTATGGCTACACCTTC.

In the case of this clone: The junction departs from the called germline gene at one end, perhaps through a read error. The V and J genes are TRBV2 and TRBJ2-1, with 8 bases lining up with TRBD2. The CDR3 has 17 residues. Per the germline V gene, CDR1 is SNHLY and CDR2 is FYNNEI. Here the CDR3 DNA reads TGTGCCAGCGGTGAAGTCCTGGGACTAGTGGATTACAATGAGCAGTTCTTC. It specifies CASGEVLGLVDYNEQFF.

This clone was counted at least ten times. V is TRBV15 and J is TRBJ1-1, with D tentatively TRBD1 (6 bases). CDR3 size: 16 residues. The V and J ends lost 8 bases and 0 bases respectively, with 19 bases between them. Germline lookup yields CDR1 LNHNV and CDR2 YYDKDF (reference sequence). The CDR3 loop is CATAPGQPDMNTEAFF. CDR3 sequence (DNA): TGTGCCACCGCTCCAGGACAGCCGGACATGAACACTGAAGCTTTCTTT.

By frequency in the sample, this clone is medium-sized. The chain joins TRBV6-2 or TRBV6-3 to TRBJ2-2; D gene ambiguous. Germline V gives CDR1 MNHEY, CDR2 SVGEGT. CDR3 size: 14 residues. With 2 bases removed from V and 7 bases from J, the gap between germline ends came to 11 bases. DNA of the CDR3: TGTGCCAGCAGTTACCCGATAGGTTACGGGGAGCTGTTTTTT. Its translation: CASSYPIGYGELFF.

This clone came up many times. The chain links TRBV28 to TRBJ1-1; tentative D call: TRBD1 (6 bases). Germline loops: CDR1 MDHEN, CDR2 SYDVKM. V lost 1 base, J lost 5 bases, and 17 bases lay in between. The CDR3 loop spans 16 amino acids. For the CDR3, the DNA is TGTGCCAGCAGTTTATTTCTGGGGGGGGCCTTAACTGAAGCTTTCTTT. It translates to CASSLFLGGALTEAFF.

This clone was found many times. The V gene is TRBV12-3 or TRBV12-4, the J gene TRBJ1-4, with D unresolved. V lost 8 bases, J lost 0 bases, and 7 bases lay in between. The CDR3 contains 13 residues. The CDR3 DNA is TGTGCCAGCGGGGATACAACTAATGAAAAACTGTTTTTT. This encodes CASGDTTNEKLFF.

This chain links TRBV7-3 with TRBJ2-3; D is unclear. CDR1 is SGHTA and CDR2 is FQGTGA in the germline V gene. V was clipped by 5 bases and J by 6 bases, with 12 bases between them. The CDR3 is 13 residues long. The CDR3 DNA reads as TGTGCCAGCAGCCAGAACCCCCTGGATACGCAGTATTTT. Its protein is CASSQNPLDTQYF.

This clone was seen at least ten times. The gene calls are TRBV30 and TRBJ2-7; no firm D call. CDR3 size: 12 residues. Looked up from germline, CDR1 is GTSNPN and CDR2 is SVGIG (reference sequence). V lost 0 bases and J 3 bases, leaving 6 bases between the germline ends. The CDR3 here is CAWSVSHYEQYF. Here the CDR3 DNA reads TGTGCCTGGAGTGTATCACACTACGAGCAGTACTTC.